This TCR beta chain was recorded in a study of blood T cell repertoires in COVID-19. Whole-study context: Sites across the United States, Italy and Spain contributed samples from acute and convalescent COVID-19. T cells, B-cell-depleted T cells, or PBMCs supplied cDNA or gDNA.

As handled by the study authors: How many nucleated cells were present was estimated from reference gene primer amplification. The repertoire was sequenced with immunoSEQ multiplex PCR; TCRdb's copy has only in-frame clones and lacks some. That table gives V, J and clone size, and the DNA gave D and trimming. Seen here are roughly 300,000 clones, approximately 85% observed once, and the top ten hold 9.4%. V was pared by 2 bases and J by 4 bases, with 8 bases of the junction left unmatched. The CDR3 is made up of 15 amino acids. Germline assignment: CDR1 SGHRS and CDR2 YFSETQ. V gene TRBV5-1 combines with J gene TRBJ1-1; 7 bases are shared with TRBD1. The source material was peripheral blood. The source of this sequence is a man in his late teens or twenties with active or convalescent COVID-19. The CDR3 sequence: CASSFGRGQGTEAFF. The CDR3 bases are TGCGCCAGCAGCTTCGGAAGGGGGCAGGGCACTGAAGCTTTCTTT.